The sequence of this T cell receptor (beta chain) was determined in a study of CD8+CD57+ T cells in acquired aplastic anemia. Trimming removed 6 bases at V and 0 bases at J, with 8 bases between. The CDR3 length is 14 residues. Looked up from germline, CDR1 is MNHEY and CDR2 is SVGAGI. This clonotype was picked up many times. TCR beta VDJ and CDR3 profiles were obtained from a genomic DNA template. TCRdb recomputed calls from the reads with MiXCR, one row per CDR3 protein. The sample yields around 180,000 distinct CDR3 sequences, 60% to 70% seen once. The rearrangement uses TRBV6-5 and TRBJ2-2, with D perhaps given as TRBD1 or TRBD2 (5 bases each). The clonotype comes from a human donor in good health. Material: sorted CD4+, CD8+, or CD8+CD57+ T cells (not recorded which) from PBMCs. The CDR3 DNA sequence: TGTGCCAGCAGGGGACGGACGAACACCGGGGAGCTGTTTTTT. Its protein is CASRGRTNTGELFF.